The rows below give T cell receptor beta chains drawn from one sample of a study of graft-versus-host responses after intestinal transplantation. No antigen has been identified for these receptors. TCRdb keeps only in-frame clones here, not all; method: immunoSEQ multiplex PCR. There are 130,000 or so clones in the sample; about 92% occur only once, and over 0.15% lies in the top ten. This sample comprised unstimulated CD4+ T cells sorted from spleen or lymph node cells, obtained before intestinal transplant. Source of these receptors: a human donor who received an intestinal transplant. The CDR3 runs from the conserved cysteine through the conserved F or W. The D gene is left open where the match is weak. Rows may omit the clone size; those that give it use once, few, many or a size class.

cdr3_nt | cdr3_aa | v_call | clone_size | j_call | d_call
TGTGCCAGCAGCTTACCCACCTTGATCGGAGCAGATACGCAGTATTTT | CASSLPTLIGADTQYF | TRBV7-9 | - | TRBJ2-3 | -
TGTGCCGCTGGGTCCGGGGGTAACACTGAAGCTTTCTTT | CAAGSGGNTEAFF | TRBV30 | - | TRBJ1-1 | -
TGCGCCAGCAGCCAGTACGAATCTAGCGGGGGGGCTAACTACAATGAGCAGTTCTTC | CASSQYESSGGANYNEQFF | TRBV4-1 | once | TRBJ2-1 | TRBD2
TGTGCCAGCAGCCAAGGGGCGGGGGGAATCTCCTACAATGAGCAGTTCTTC | CASSQGAGGISYNEQFF | TRBV4-2 | - | TRBJ2-1 | TRBD2
TGTGCCAGCAGCGTCCCCTCCGGGACGGAATATGGCTACACCTTC | CASSVPSGTEYGYTF | TRBV21-1 | - | TRBJ1-2 | -
TGTGCCAGCAGCTTAGGGGTAGAAGAGACCCAGTACTTC | CASSLGVEETQYF | TRBV7-8 | - | TRBJ2-5 | -
TGCGCCAGCAAGGACAGCGTCCTCTCCTACGAGCAGTACTTC | CASKDSVLSYEQYF | TRBV5-1 | - | TRBJ2-7 | -
TGCGCCAGCAGTTTCGGACTGCCGTATGGCTACACCTTC | CASSFGLPYGYTF | TRBV5-1 | - | TRBJ1-2 | -
TGTGCCAGTGGCCCGGGACAGGGATTCTTTCACGAGCAGTACTTC | CASGPGQGFFHEQYF | TRBV19 | - | TRBJ2-7 | TRBD1
TGCGCCAGCAGCTTGGAAGTTTACAACTCCTACGAGCAGTACTTC | CASSLEVYNSYEQYF | TRBV5-1 | once | TRBJ2-7 | -
TGTGCCAGCAGTTCGAGCAATCCCACAGATACGCAGTATTTT | CASSSSNPTDTQYF | TRBV2 | - | TRBJ2-3 | -
TGCGCCAGCAGCCTGACTGCTGGAAACACCATATATTTT | CASSLTAGNTIYF | TRBV5-1 | - | TRBJ1-3 | -
TGTGCCAGCAGGTTACTAGAGAGGGCGCAGTATTTT | CASRLLERAQYF | TRBV7-2 | - | TRBJ2-3 | -
TGTGCCATCGGGACAGCTTCGAATTCACCCCTCCACTTT | CAIGTASNSPLHF | TRBV10-3 | - | TRBJ1-6 | TRBD1
TGTGCCAGCAGTTTTCCCCCTTGGACAGGGGGATTTATTAATCAGCCCCAGCATTTT | CASSFPPWTGGFINQPQHF | TRBV27 | once | TRBJ1-5 | TRBD1
TGTGCCAGCTCGAGAGGGGGGATGCCCTACGAGCAGTACTTC | CASSRGGMPYEQYF | TRBV18 | - | TRBJ2-7 | -
TGCGCCAGCAGCTTAGAGGAGGAAGGCAATCAGCCCCAGCATTTT | CASSLEEEGNQPQHF | TRBV5-1 | - | TRBJ1-5 | -
TGTGCCTGGGTCGGGGGGGCCAGGTTCAATGAGCAGTTCTTC | CAWVGGARFNEQFF | TRBV30 | once | TRBJ2-1 | TRBD2
TGTGCCAGCTCACCTTCGGGACAGGAGAGGGACACTGAAGCTTTCTTT | CASSPSGQERDTEAFF | TRBV18 | - | TRBJ1-1 | TRBD1
TGTGCCAGTAGTACGGGGACAGGGGGCGGCCCTGGGGCCAACGTCCTGACTTTC | CASSTGTGGGPGANVLTF | TRBV19 | - | TRBJ2-6 | TRBD1
TGTGCCAGCAGCGTCGGGGCAAACTATGGCTACACCTTC | CASSVGANYGYTF | TRBV11-2 | - | TRBJ1-2 | -
TGCGCCAGCAGCTTGGGCCCTACTAGGTCCGACACCGGGGAGCTGTTTTTT | CASSLGPTRSDTGELFF | TRBV5-1 | - | TRBJ2-2 | -
TGTGCCAGCAGCTTAGAAACCGAAAATGAGCAGTTCTTC | CASSLETENEQFF | TRBV11-3 | - | TRBJ2-1 | -
TGCGCCAGCAGCTTGGGGGCGACTAGAGTCACCGGGGAGCTGTTTTTT | CASSLGATRVTGELFF | TRBV5-1 | once | TRBJ2-2 | -
TGCAGCGCCCCGGACAGGGTAACCTACAATGAGCAGTTCTTC | CSAPDRVTYNEQFF | TRBV29-1 | - | TRBJ2-1 | TRBD1
TGTGCCAGCAGTGTAACAGGTAGCACAGATACGCAGTATTTT | CASSVTGSTDTQYF | TRBV2 | - | TRBJ2-3 | -
TGTGCCAGTAGTGGGACAGGGGTGGGTAACACCATATATTTT | CASSGTGVGNTIYF | TRBV19 | - | TRBJ1-3 | TRBD1
TGTGCCAGCAGTTACTCCCCTCGGGACAGCTACGAGCAGTACTTC | CASSYSPRDSYEQYF | TRBV6-5 | - | TRBJ2-7 | TRBD1
TGTGCCAGCAGCCGACAAGCGGGGGGGCGGGGAGATACGCAGTATTTT | CASSRQAGGRGDTQYF | TRBV5-4 | - | TRBJ2-3 | TRBD2
TGCAGCGTTGAAGTAGGACTAACTTCTAACACAGATACGCAGTATTTT | CSVEVGLTSNTDTQYF | TRBV29-1 | - | TRBJ2-3 | -
TGTACCAGCAGCCTGTTACAGGGTTGGAGCTACACCTTC | CTSSLLQGWSYTF | TRBV7-9 | - | TRBJ1-2 | -
TGTGCCAGCAGCCAGGATACAGGGGATCGTGGGCAGTTCTTC | CASSQDTGDRGQFF | TRBV4-2 | - | TRBJ2-1 | TRBD1
TGCGCCAGCAGTACGAAACAGGTACTCACCGGGGAGCTGTTTTTT | CASSTKQVLTGELFF | TRBV4-1 | - | TRBJ2-2 | -
TGTGCCAGCAGCTCCCAGGGGGAAGCCTCCTACGAGCAGTACTTC | CASSSQGEASYEQYF | TRBV7-6 | - | TRBJ2-7 | TRBD1
TGTGCCAGCAGCGCCTATCCAGGGACAGGGGCGCTAGGCGATGGCTACACCTTC | CASSAYPGTGALGDGYTF | TRBV9 | - | TRBJ1-2 | TRBD1
TGTGCCAGTAGTATACTCGTTGGGAGGGGACAGGGGTACACTGAAGCTTTCTTT | CASSILVGRGQGYTEAFF | TRBV19 | - | TRBJ1-1 | TRBD1
TGTGCCAGTATGGATGAGGGGAGGGAGCAGTACTTC | CASMDEGREQYF | TRBV19 | - | TRBJ2-7 | -